The rows below give T cell receptor beta chains drawn from one sample of a study of blood T cells in healthy people across ages. TCRdb analysed the 5' RACE reads with MiXCR anew, one entry per CDR3 protein. The sample consists of 550,000 to 650,000 distinct CDR3 sequences, about 29% of them appearing once. These data also featured in a second study, about T cells of mothers and their children.

Sequencing was done on a sample of blood. The receptors here all came from a boy aged 2 to 10 in good health. The CDR3 runs from the conserved cysteine through the conserved F or W. D genes are given only for firm matches. Rows may omit the clone size; those that give it use once, few, many or a size class.

d_call,v_call,clone_size,j_call,cdr3_nt,cdr3_aa
-,TRBV7-9,-,TRBJ2-2,TGTGCCAGCAGCCATACGGGGGTACACACGACCGGGGAGCTGTTTTTT,CASSHTGVHTTGELFF
-,TRBV11-2,-,TRBJ2-6,TGCGCCAGCGGACTACATAGCTCTGGGGCCAACGTCCTGACTTTC,CASGLHSSGANVLTF
TRBD2,TRBV12-3/TRBV12-4,-,TRBJ2-3,TGTGCCAGCAGTTACCGAGGGAGCGGGAAGAGCACAGATACGCAGTATTTT,CASSYRGSGKSTDTQYF
-,TRBV6-5,-,TRBJ2-7,TGTGCCAGCAGGTTTTACGAGCAGTACTTC,CASRFYEQYF
-,TRBV7-2,few,TRBJ1-2,TGTGCCAGCAGCCCTAACGGGGGGCAGACATTGGCCCTAAACTATGGCTACACCTTC,CASSPNGGQTLALNYGYTF
TRBD1,TRBV12-3/TRBV12-4,few,TRBJ1-1,TGTGCCAGCACCGACAGGGTGAACACTGAAGCTTTCTTT,CASTDRVNTEAFF
-,TRBV20-1,few,TRBJ2-5,TGCAGTGCTAGAGAATGGCGGGGCGAGACCCAGTACTTC,CSAREWRGETQYF
-,TRBV5-5,few,TRBJ1-5,TGTGCCAACAGCCCGGAGACAGCTCAGCCCCAGCATTTT,CANSPETAQPQHF
TRBD2,TRBV29-1,-,TRBJ2-2,TGCAGCGTTGTCAGCGGGGACGGAGAGCTGTTTTTT,CSVVSGDGELFF
-,TRBV27,many,TRBJ1-1,TGTGCCAGCAGTCACGGGAACACTGAAGCTTTCTTT,CASSHGNTEAFF
-,TRBV20-1,-,TRBJ1-2,TGCAGTGCTAACAGCCAGGGGCGGTATGGCTACACCTTC,CSANSQGRYGYTF
TRBD2,TRBV5-1,-,TRBJ2-1,TGCGCCAGCAGCTTTCCTAGCGGGGGCTACTACAATGAGCAGTTCTTC,CASSFPSGGYYNEQFF
-,TRBV6-2/TRBV6-3,few,TRBJ2-7,TGTGCCAGCAGTTACCCGGGGCAGTGGAGCTCCTACGAGCAGTACTTC,CASSYPGQWSSYEQYF
TRBD2,TRBV7-3,-,TRBJ2-1,TGTGCCAGCAGCCGCAGTACGGGGGGCTCCTACAATGAGCAGTTCTTC,CASSRSTGGSYNEQFF
-,TRBV7-8,few,TRBJ2-3,TGTGCCAGCAGCAGTCAGGGGCAAGGGGATACGCAGTATTTT,CASSSQGQGDTQYF
-,TRBV20-1,-,TRBJ2-3,TGCAGTGCGTTGGGGCCAGAGAACCAGTATTTT,CSALGPENQYF
-,TRBV28,few,TRBJ1-4,TGTGCCAGCAGTACGTACCGGGCCCGACGGGAAAAACTGTTTTTT,CASSTYRARREKLFF
-,TRBV7-2,-,TRBJ1-3,TGTGCCAGCAGCTTAGCGGGGAGCTCTGGAAACACCATATATTTT,CASSLAGSSGNTIYF
-,TRBV18,-,TRBJ2-7,TGTGCCAGCTCACCAGATGGAAGGAACGAGCAGTACTTC,CASSPDGRNEQYF
-,TRBV10-2,-,TRBJ1-1,TGCGCCAGCAGTGATGGGTACACTGAAGCTTTCTTT,CASSDGYTEAFF
-,TRBV25-1,few,TRBJ2-7,TGTGCCAGCAGTGAAATGGGCGAGCAGTACTTC,CASSEMGEQYF
TRBD1,TRBV11-1,many,TRBJ2-5,TGTGCCAGCAGCAGGGACAGGGTACAAGAGACCCAGTACTTC,CASSRDRVQETQYF
TRBD2,TRBV20-1,-,TRBJ2-7,TGCAGTGCTAGAGTCCGCGGGAGTAGGTACGAGCAGTACTTC,CSARVRGSRYEQYF
-,TRBV18,-,TRBJ2-1,TGTGCCAGCTCACCATACCAGCGGTATGAACAGTTCTTC,CASSPYQRYEQFF
TRBD1,TRBV14,many,TRBJ2-7,TGTGCCAGCAGCCGGACAGGGCTACGCTACGAGCAGTACTTC,CASSRTGLRYEQYF
-,TRBV20-1,-,TRBJ2-1,TGCAGTGCGCGGGGCTTCCTGGACAATGAGCAGTTCTTC,CSARGFLDNEQFF
-,TRBV27,many,TRBJ2-1,TGTGCCAGCAGGGCTCTAAGCTCCTACAATGAGCAGTTCTTC,CASRALSSYNEQFF
TRBD1,TRBV20-1,-,TRBJ2-7,TGCAGTGCGCAGGGACAGGTTACCTACGAGCAGTACTTC,CSAQGQVTYEQYF
TRBD1,TRBV7-8,-,TRBJ1-5,TGTGCCAGCAGCCTAAACAGGGGAAGCAATCGGCCCCAGCATTTT,CASSLNRGSNRPQHF
-,TRBV9,many,TRBJ2-5,TGTGCCAGCAGCCGGGACTCCCAAGAGACCCAGTACTTC,CASSRDSQETQYF
TRBD1,TRBV2,-,TRBJ2-1,TGTGCCAGCAGACCGACAGGGTTAGCGCTCGGGAATGAGCAGTTCTTC,CASRPTGLALGNEQFF
-,TRBV7-3,few,TRBJ2-2,TGTGCCAGCAGCTCCGAGATGGCCGGGGAGCTGTTTTTT,CASSSEMAGELFF
TRBD2,TRBV20-1,few,TRBJ2-7,TGCAGTGCCGCGACTAGCGTCAGCTCCTACGAGCAGTACTTC,CSAATSVSSYEQYF
-,TRBV5-1,-,TRBJ2-2,TGCGCCAGCAGCTTGGAGAGGGGCCGGGAGCTGTTTTTT,CASSLERGRELFF
-,TRBV5-1,-,TRBJ1-2,TGCGCCAGCAGCTTGGAGGTATTGCCCTATCGCTACACCTTC,CASSLEVLPYRYTF
-,TRBV5-1,-,TRBJ2-5,TGCGCCACCCCACAGTTCGGGAGTGGTGAGACCCAGTACTTC,CATPQFGSGETQYF
-,TRBV6-2/TRBV6-3,-,TRBJ2-5,TGTGCCAGCAGTTTCCCGGGCGTGGGCCAAGAGACCCAGTACTTC,CASSFPGVGQETQYF
TRBD1,TRBV27,few,TRBJ2-7,TGTGCCAGCAGTGGACAGGGCCTCCCTTTATACGAGCAGTACTTC,CASSGQGLPLYEQYF
-,TRBV7-9,-,TRBJ2-7,TGTGCCAGCAGCTCCTCCGGGACACTTTACGAGCAGTACTTC,CASSSSGTLYEQYF
TRBD1,TRBV12-3/TRBV12-4,few,TRBJ2-5,TGTGCCAGCACCTTCACGGACAGGGGGTGGACCCAGTACTTC,CASTFTDRGWTQYF
-,TRBV7-9,few,TRBJ2-5,TGTGCCAGCAGCTTCCTACTTAGAAATATACAAGAGACCCAGTACTTC,CASSFLLRNIQETQYF
-,TRBV15,-,TRBJ2-5,TGTGCCACCAGCAGAGATTTGGTAGCCCAAGAGACCCAGTACTTC,CATSRDLVAQETQYF
TRBD1,TRBV7-9,few,TRBJ1-4,TGTGCCAGCAGCATAAGGACAGGGATTGGGGAAAAACTGTTTTTT,CASSIRTGIGEKLFF
-,TRBV7-2,many,TRBJ1-2,TGTGCCAGCAGCCAAGAGTTCCTCTATGGCTACACCTTC,CASSQEFLYGYTF
-,TRBV6-2/TRBV6-3,-,TRBJ2-7,TGTGCCAGCAGTCGACCCCTTTACGAGCAGTACTTC,CASSRPLYEQYF
-,TRBV5-1,-,TRBJ1-4,TGCGCCAGCAGCCCCCGATTTTGGGGTAATGAAAAACTGCTTTTT,CASSPRFWGNEKLLF
-,TRBV5-1,many,TRBJ2-2,TGCGCCAGCAAGTCGGGGGCGAACACCGGGGAGCTGTTTTTT,CASKSGANTGELFF
-,TRBV7-9,once,TRBJ1-2,TGTGCCAGCAGCTTCCGGGACCGGTACTATGGCTACACCTTC,CASSFRDRYYGYTF
-,TRBV7-9,-,TRBJ1-2,TGTGCCAGCAGCCCCTCCTACAGGGTTCCGGTTGATGGCTACACCTTC,CASSPSYRVPVDGYTF
TRBD2,TRBV5-1,-,TRBJ2-1,TGCGCCAGCAGCGGTAGCGGGGGGGCTGGAAATGAGCAGTTCTTC,CASSGSGGAGNEQFF